The next 30 T cell receptor beta chains were all read from a single sample in a study of siplizumab effects on memory and regulatory T cells (dated by TCRdb to the late 2010s). The receptor library was made with the immunoSEQ multiplex PCR assay. The source is immuneACCESS, and TCRdb retained only in-frame sequences with V and J called. Part of the clones is not carried over; for the studies checked, unresolved V genes explain less than half of this, and the remainder is unexplained. The sample profile shows 90,000 to 95,000 clones; around 97% of them were found once. The biggest ten clones account for 0.031% of the sample. The sample consisted of naive CD4+ T cells sorted from blood. Sample cell subset or site, as interpreted from the label and publication: unstimulated naive T cells. Receptors originate from a human donor in good health.

The chain is built from TRBV6-5 and TRBJ1-6; maybe TRBD1 (5 bases). Deletions cut 6 bases from V and 4 bases from J, with 13 bases between. CDR1 MNHEY and CDR2 SVGAGI come from the germline V gene. This CDR3 spans 15 amino acids. The CDR3 protein is CASSPGTGYNSPLHF. Here the CDR3 DNA reads TGTGCCAGCAGCCCCGGGACGGGATATAATTCACCCCTCCACTTT.

This rearrangement joins TRBV2 to TRBJ2-2; 8 nucleotides agree with TRBD1. Germline V gene data show CDR1 as SNHLY and CDR2 as FYNNEI. The CDR3 is made up of 15 amino acids. The J segment lost 2 bases and the V segment lost 2 bases, leaving 1 base of the junction unmatched. The CDR3 DNA reads as TGTGCCAGCAGTGAACAGGGGGCCAACACCGGGGAGCTGTTTTTT. Its protein is CASSEQGANTGELFF.

The genes are TRBV11-2 and TRBJ1-1; 10 bases fit TRBD1. With V trimmed by 0 bases and J by 2 bases, 9 bases remained unmatched. This CDR3 has 18 amino acids. CDR1 is SGHAT and CDR2 is FQNNGV in the germline V gene. The CDR3 DNA follows: TGTGCCAGCAGCTTAGATCTGGGACAGGGGAGGGGAAACACTGAAGCTTTCTTT. The encoded protein is CASSLDLGQGRGNTEAFF.

A single count supports this clone. The genes are TRBV6-5 and TRBJ1-1, with 7 bases aligning to TRBD1. V dropped 2 bases and J dropped 0; count of bases not matched to a gene: 3. The CDR3 has 15 residues. The V gene's germline CDR1 is MNHEY and CDR2 SVGAGI. In DNA, the CDR3 is TGTGCCAGCAGTTACCAGGGGGTATTGAACACTGAAGCTTTCTTT. Translating it yields CASSYQGVLNTEAFF.

This chain joins TRBV2 and TRBJ2-1, with TRBD1 matching 8 bases. The V gene's germline CDR1 is SNHLY and CDR2 FYNNEI. The CDR3 length is 14 residues. V gave up 3 bases and J gave up 6 bases; unmatched junction bases: 4. CDR3 coding DNA: TGTGCCAGCAGTGACCAGGGGGCGTTCAATGAGCAGTTCTTC. The encoded protein is CASSDQGAFNEQFF.

The chain links TRBV2 to TRBJ2-3; 11 nucleotides align to TRBD2. Germline CDR1 is SNHLY and CDR2 is FYNNEI. V dropped 7 bases and J dropped 11; count of bases not matched to a gene: 8. The CDR3 consists of 13 residues. The CDR3 DNA is TGTGCCAGCACCTCCCAAGGGACTAGCGGGCAGTATTTT. This encodes CASTSQGTSGQYF. Filled out from reference TRBV2 and TRBJ2-3, the complete variable domain reads EPEVTQTPSHQVTQMGQEVILRCVPISNHLYFYWYRQILGQKVEFLVSFYNNEISEKSEIFDDQFSVERPDGSNFTLKIRSTKLEDSAMYFCASTSQGTSGQYFGPGTRLTVL.

The chain employs TRBV5-1 and TRBJ2-7; TRBD1 aligns across 10 bases. CDR3 length: 15 amino acids. The J segment lost 9 bases and the V segment lost 4 bases, leaving 13 bases of the junction unmatched. Looked up from germline, CDR1 is SGHRS and CDR2 is YFSETQ. The CDR3 loop reads CASSRGTGDGVSQYF. Here the CDR3 DNA reads TGCGCCAGCAGCCGGGGGACAGGGGATGGGGTGTCGCAGTACTTC.

The chain uses TRBV5-4 and TRBJ1-1; D remains ambiguous. This CDR3 is built from 14 residues. Germline V lookup: CDR1 SGHNT, CDR2 YYREEE (reference sequence). The ends were cut back, 4 bases at V and 3 bases at J, with 13 bases in the middle. This chain's CDR3 is CASSPLNVDTEAFF. CDR3 coding DNA: TGTGCCAGCAGCCCCTTGAATGTGGACACTGAAGCTTTCTTT.

The chain joins TRBV6-6 to TRBJ2-7; 9 bases line up with TRBD2. The CDR3 runs 15 residues. Looked up from germline, CDR1 is MNHNY and CDR2 is SVGAGI (reference sequence). The J segment lost 0 bases and the V segment lost 6 bases, leaving 6 bases of the junction unmatched. The CDR3 loop is CASRSGTSLSYEQYF. CDR3 coding DNA: TGTGCCAGCAGATCCGGGACTAGCCTCTCCTACGAGCAGTACTTC.

The rearrangement links TRBV6-1 to TRBJ2-5, with D perhaps matching TRBD2 (7 bases). Trimming stripped 2 bases from V and 1 base from J, with 14 bases between. Germline V CDR1 and CDR2: MNHNS, SASEGT. This CDR3 region has 16 residues. The CDR3 coding sequence is TGTGCCAGCAGTGAATGGGGGGGGCTCTCCCAAGAGACCCAGTACTTC. Translation gives CASSEWGGLSQETQYF.

J is TRBJ2-7 and V is TRBV10-3, with 11 bases fitting TRBD2. From germline, CDR1 is ENHRY and CDR2 SYGVKD. J lost 6 bases, V lost 6 bases, and 4 bases had no gene match. This CDR3 is built from 13 residues. The CDR3 protein is CAIRTSGDLEQYF. The CDR3 DNA is TGTGCCATCAGGACTAGCGGGGACCTCGAGCAGTACTTC.

This sequence joins TRBV30 and TRBJ2-3; tentatively, D is TRBD1 (5 bases). With 0 bases removed from V and 1 base from J, the gap between germline ends came to 5 bases. Germline lookup yields CDR1 GTSNPN and CDR2 SVGIG (reference sequence). This CDR3 has 13 amino acids. The CDR3 nucleotides are TGTGCCTGGAGTGTACAGGGCACAGATACGCAGTATTTT. It translates to CAWSVQGTDTQYF.

V is TRBV19 and J is TRBJ2-3, with TRBD2 matching 8 bases. The CDR3 contains 14 residues. Germline values: CDR1 LNHDA, CDR2 SQIVND (reference sequence). V gave up 6 bases and J gave up 7 bases; unmatched junction bases: 9. The CDR3, as DNA: TGTGCCAGTAGAGAAGCGGGGGCCCTTCATACGCAGTATTTT. Protein product: CASREAGALHTQYF.

V gene TRBV6-5 combines with J gene TRBJ2-7; 7 bases fit TRBD1. The CDR3 is 14 residues long. V trimming: 6 bases; J trimming: 2 bases; junction bases outside the gene matches: 7. Germline V gene sequence: CDR1 MNHEY, CDR2 SVGAGI. The CDR3 spells CASRRDSVAYEQYF. The CDR3, as DNA: TGTGCCAGCAGACGGGACAGTGTGGCCTACGAGCAGTACTTC.

The rearrangement links TRBV18 to TRBJ1-2, with D possibly TRBD1 on 5 matching bases. Germline loops: CDR1 KGHSH, CDR2 LQKENI. Trimming took 2 bases from V and 5 from J, leaving 15 bases between them. The CDR3 sequence is 15 residues long. The CDR3 region has the DNA TGTGCCAGCTCACCAAGCGGTGACAGAGATTATGGCTACACCTTC. Residues: CASSPSGDRDYGYTF. The whole variable domain, filled in from reference TRBV18 and TRBJ1-2, reads NAGVMQNPRHLVRRRGQEARLRCSPMKGHSHVYWYRQLPEEGLKFMVYLQKENIIDESGMPKERFSAEFPKEGPSILRIQQVVRGDSAAYFCASSPSGDRDYGYTFGSGTRLTVV.

The chain joins TRBV28 to TRBJ1-5; 7 bases fit TRBD1. The CDR3 spans 14 residues. V was pared by 6 bases and J by 5 bases, with 7 bases of the junction left unmatched. Germline values: CDR1 MDHEN, CDR2 SYDVKM. The CDR3 DNA is TGTGCCAGCAGACTACAGGGGTGGGATCAGCCCCAGCATTTT. Its translation is CASRLQGWDQPQHF.

The table lists this clone with a count of one. The chain joins TRBV5-1 to TRBJ2-7; TRBD1 or TRBD2 may be the D gene (5 bases each). V was shortened by 5 bases and J by 1 base, with 10 bases between the two germline ends. This CDR3 comprises 13 residues. Germline V gives CDR1 SGHRS, CDR2 YFSETQ. The CDR3 loop is CASSIGGSYEQYF. The CDR3 nucleotides are TGCGCCAGCAGTATTGGGGGTTCCTACGAGCAGTACTTC.

The V call is TRBV5-1, the J call TRBJ1-4; D remains ambiguous. Germline loops: CDR1 SGHRS, CDR2 YFSETQ. Trimming removed 7 bases at V and 8 bases at J, with 15 bases between. The CDR3 spans 13 residues. The chain's CDR3 is CASSQDGEEKLFF. The DNA of the CDR3 is TGCGCCAGCTCCCAGGACGGGGAGGAAAAACTGTTTTTT.

This clone appeared once. This rearrangement joins TRBV11-3 to TRBJ2-7, with D tentatively TRBD2 (5 bases). The CDR3 totals 12 residues. CDR1 is SGHNT, CDR2 YENEEA, per germline. The V end was cut by 4 bases, the J end by 4 bases, with 8 bases between. The CDR3 bases are TGTGCCAGCAGCTGGACTGGTTACGAGCAGTACTTC. This translates into CASSWTGYEQYF.

This clone was detected only once. This chain uses TRBV10-3 with TRBJ2-7; D gene uncertain. The germline gives CDR1 ENHRY, CDR2 SYGVKD. This CDR3 is 12 amino acids long. Deletions cut 5 bases from V and 2 bases from J, with 7 bases between. The CDR3, as DNA: TGTGCCATCAGTAACGGACCCTACGAGCAGTACTTC. Protein sequence: CAISNGPYEQYF.

The rearrangement uses TRBV7-9 and TRBJ2-3; D is possibly TRBD1 (6 bases). The CDR3 consists of 12 residues. The germline V gene encodes CDR1 SEHNR and CDR2 FQNEAQ (reference sequence). The V gene lost 5 bases and the J gene lost 14 bases, with 17 bases spanning the gap. The CDR3 nucleotides read TGTGCCAGCAGCGTCAGAGGGGGTGTAGGGTATTTT. Residues: CASSVRGGVGYF.

This chain uses TRBV18 with TRBJ1-4; 7 bases agree with TRBD1. The J segment lost 3 bases and the V segment lost 4 bases, leaving 5 bases of the junction unmatched. The germline V gene has CDR1 KGHSH and CDR2 LQKENI. CDR3 length equals 15 residues. CDR3 loop: CASSRGGAANEKLFF. CDR3 DNA sequence: TGTGCCAGCTCACGAGGGGGCGCGGCTAATGAAAAACTGTTTTTT.

The J gene is TRBJ1-1, the V gene TRBV12-5; the D is unclear. The germline V gene has CDR1 LGHNT and CDR2 FRNRAP. The germline V and J ends were trimmed by 5 bases and 5 bases, with 6 bases remaining between them. The CDR3 has 11 amino acids. For the CDR3, the DNA is TGTGCTAGTGGTCCATCTACTGAAGCTTTCTTT. Translation gives CASGPSTEAFF. The whole variable domain, remainder taken from reference TRBV12-5 and TRBJ1-1, is DARVTQTPRHKVTEMGQEVTMRCQPILGHNTVFWYRQTMMQGLELLAYFRNRAPLDDSGMPKDRFSAEMPDATLATLKIQPSEPRDSAVYFCASGPSTEAFFGQGTRLTVV.

The V call is TRBV6-6, the J call TRBJ1-1, with D unresolved. The germline gives CDR1 MNHNY, CDR2 SVGAGI (reference sequence). V was shortened by 6 bases and J by 3 bases, with 20 bases between the two germline ends. The CDR3 consists of 16 residues. In nucleotides, the CDR3 is TGTGCCAGCAGCGACCCGGGCCAAAGGATGGACACTGAAGCTTTCTTT. It yields the protein CASSDPGQRMDTEAFF.

This clone was detected once. This sample also contains other DNA sequences that code for the same CDR3. The J gene is TRBJ2-3, the V gene TRBV18; D call uncertain. From germline, CDR1 is KGHSH and CDR2 LQKENI. The CDR3 spans 13 residues. V gave up 3 bases and J gave up 2 bases, with 6 bases separating them. In nucleotides, the CDR3 is TGTGCCAGCTCACCTGGGGACACAGATACGCAGTATTTT. Amino acids: CASSPGDTDTQYF.

This chain uses TRBV7-9 with TRBJ1-1; no clear D. This CDR3 region has 11 residues. Germline V gene data show CDR1 as SEHNR and CDR2 as FQNEAQ (reference sequence). V was cut by 5 bases and J by 1 base, with 2 bases left in between. In DNA form, the CDR3 reads TGTGCCAGCAGCCAGAACACTGAAGCTTTCTTT. Its protein is CASSQNTEAFF.

The J gene is TRBJ2-7, the V gene TRBV2, with 9 bases lining up with TRBD2. There are 15 residues in the CDR3. V lost 11 bases and J lost 0; bases outside the gene matches: 11. The germline gives CDR1 SNHLY, CDR2 FYNNEI. CDR3 amino acids: CAGQLERGDSYEQYF. The CDR3 DNA sequence: TGTGCCGGTCAGTTAGAGCGGGGGGACTCCTACGAGCAGTACTTC.

This chain uses TRBV5-1 with TRBJ2-1; 9 bases map to TRBD2. V lost 6 bases to trimming and J lost 5 bases; unmatched junction nucleotides: 9. Per the germline V gene, CDR1 is SGHRS and CDR2 is YFSETQ. This CDR3 spans 15 amino acids. The CDR3 region has the DNA TGCGCCAGCACATTAAGCGGGGGGAACCACAATGAGCAGTTCTTC. Encoded protein: CASTLSGGNHNEQFF.

J is TRBJ1-1 and V is TRBV6-5; D gene uncertain. Per germline, CDR1 MNHEY and CDR2 SVGAGI. V was clipped by 7 bases and J by 1 base, with 10 bases between them. The CDR3 is 13 amino acids. This chain's CDR3 is CASTNGGNTEAFF. CDR3 in DNA: TGTGCCAGCACCAACGGAGGGAACACTGAAGCTTTCTTT.

The chain is built from TRBV25-1 and TRBJ1-2; no definite D call. This CDR3 is built from 16 residues. V was trimmed by 9 bases and J by 0 bases, leaving 20 bases between them. Germline V gene lookup returns CDR1 MGHDK and CDR2 SYGVNS. The CDR3 DNA is TGTGCCAGTACTAGGTCCGAGAGTGGCGCTAACTATGGCTACACCTTC. Translating it yields CASTRSESGANYGYTF.